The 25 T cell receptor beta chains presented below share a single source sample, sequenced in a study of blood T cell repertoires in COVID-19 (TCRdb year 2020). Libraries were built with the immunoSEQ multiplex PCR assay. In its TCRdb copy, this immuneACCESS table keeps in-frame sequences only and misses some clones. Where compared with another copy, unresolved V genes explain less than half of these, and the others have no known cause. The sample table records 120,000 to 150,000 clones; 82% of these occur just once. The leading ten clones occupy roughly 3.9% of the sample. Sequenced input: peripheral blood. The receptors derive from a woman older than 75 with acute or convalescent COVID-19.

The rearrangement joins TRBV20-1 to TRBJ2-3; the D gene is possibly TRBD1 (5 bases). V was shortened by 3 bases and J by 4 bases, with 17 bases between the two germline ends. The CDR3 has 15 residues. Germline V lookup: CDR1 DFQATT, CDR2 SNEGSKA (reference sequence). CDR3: CSASLPSRASDTQYF. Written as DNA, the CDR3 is TGCAGTGCTAGTCTTCCATCCAGGGCGTCAGATACGCAGTATTTT.

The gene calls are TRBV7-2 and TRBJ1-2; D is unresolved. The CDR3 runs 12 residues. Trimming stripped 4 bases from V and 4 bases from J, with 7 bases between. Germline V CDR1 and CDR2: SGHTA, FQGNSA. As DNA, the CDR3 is TGTGCCAGCAGCTCCCCTTTCTATGGCTACACCTTC. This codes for CASSSPFYGYTF.

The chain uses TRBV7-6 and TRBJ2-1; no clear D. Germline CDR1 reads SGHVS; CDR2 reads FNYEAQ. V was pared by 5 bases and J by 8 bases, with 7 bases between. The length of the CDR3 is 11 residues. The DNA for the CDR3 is TGTGCCAGCAGCCGAGTGGATGAGCAGTTCTTC. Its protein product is CASSRVDEQFF.

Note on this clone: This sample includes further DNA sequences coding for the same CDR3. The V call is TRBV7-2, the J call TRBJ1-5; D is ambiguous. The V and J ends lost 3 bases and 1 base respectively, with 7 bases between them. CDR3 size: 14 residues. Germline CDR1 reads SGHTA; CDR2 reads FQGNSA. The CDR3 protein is CASSFRSSNQPQHF. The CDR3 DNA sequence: TGTGCCAGCAGCTTCCGTTCGAGCAATCAGCCCCAGCATTTT.

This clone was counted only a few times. CDR3 sequence: CASSQGTSGGNEQFF. The CDR3 nucleotides read TGTGCCAGCAGCCAAGGGACTAGCGGGGGCAATGAGCAGTTCTTC. The chain employs TRBV3-1 (or the pseudogene TRBV3-2) and TRBJ2-1, with TRBD2 identical over 13 bases. V was clipped by 1 base and J by 6 bases; unmatched bases: 0. The CDR3 runs 15 residues. The germline V gene has CDR1 LGHDT and CDR2 YNNKEL (reference sequence).

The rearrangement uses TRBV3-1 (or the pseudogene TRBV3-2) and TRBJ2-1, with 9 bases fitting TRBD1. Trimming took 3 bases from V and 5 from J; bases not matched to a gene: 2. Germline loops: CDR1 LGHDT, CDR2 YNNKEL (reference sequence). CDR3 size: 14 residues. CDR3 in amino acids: CASSHWDRDNEQFF. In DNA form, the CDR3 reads TGTGCCAGCAGCCATTGGGACAGGGACAATGAGCAGTTCTTC.

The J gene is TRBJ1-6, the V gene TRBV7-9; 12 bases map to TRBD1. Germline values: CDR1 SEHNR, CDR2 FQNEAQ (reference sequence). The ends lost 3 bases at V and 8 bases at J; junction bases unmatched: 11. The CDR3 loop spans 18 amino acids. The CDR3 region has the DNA TGTGCCAGCAGCTTTATATTCCCGGGACAGGGGGCAGATTCACCCCTCCACTTT. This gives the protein CASSFIFPGQGADSPLHF.

CDR3 nucleotide sequence: TGTGCCAGCTCACCGGGACAGTTTTACAATCAGCCCCAGCATTTT. Encoded protein: CASSPGQFYNQPQHF. The V and J genes are TRBV18 and TRBJ1-5; TRBD1 matches at 7 bases. The CDR3 runs to 15 residues. V dropped 3 bases and J dropped 3; count of bases not matched to a gene: 5. Per germline, CDR1 KGHSH and CDR2 LQKENI.

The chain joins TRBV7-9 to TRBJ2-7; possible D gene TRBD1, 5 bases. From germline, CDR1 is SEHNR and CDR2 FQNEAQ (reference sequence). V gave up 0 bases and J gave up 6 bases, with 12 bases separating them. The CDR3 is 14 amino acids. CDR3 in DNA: TGTGCCAGCAGCTTAGCGATAGGGGTGAGCGAGCAGTACTTC. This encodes CASSLAIGVSEQYF.

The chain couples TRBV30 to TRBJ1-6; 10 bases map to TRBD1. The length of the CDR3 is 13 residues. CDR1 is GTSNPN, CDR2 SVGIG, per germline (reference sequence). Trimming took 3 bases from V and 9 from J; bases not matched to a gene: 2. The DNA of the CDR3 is TGTGCCTGGAGCCGGGACAGGGGTTCACCCCTCCACTTT. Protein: CAWSRDRGSPLHF.

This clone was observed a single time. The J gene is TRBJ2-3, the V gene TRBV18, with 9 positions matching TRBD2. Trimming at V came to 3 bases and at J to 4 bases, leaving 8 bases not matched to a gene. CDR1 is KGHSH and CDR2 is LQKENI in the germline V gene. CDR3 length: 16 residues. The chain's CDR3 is CASSPLTSGAADTQYF. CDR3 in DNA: TGTGCCAGCTCACCCTTGACTAGCGGAGCGGCAGATACGCAGTATTTT. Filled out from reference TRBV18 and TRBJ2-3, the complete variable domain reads NAGVMQNPRHLVRRRGQEARLRCSPMKGHSHVYWYRQLPEEGLKFMVYLQKENIIDESGMPKERFSAEFPKEGPSILRIQQVVRGDSAAYFCASSPLTSGAADTQYFGPGTRLTVL.

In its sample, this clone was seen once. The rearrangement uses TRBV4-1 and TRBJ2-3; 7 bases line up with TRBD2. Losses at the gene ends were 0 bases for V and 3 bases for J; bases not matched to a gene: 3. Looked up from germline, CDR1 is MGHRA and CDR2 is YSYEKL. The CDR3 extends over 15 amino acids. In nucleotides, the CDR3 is TGCGCCAGCAGCCAAGAGGGGGGGGGAACAGATACGCAGTATTTT. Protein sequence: CASSQEGGGTDTQYF.

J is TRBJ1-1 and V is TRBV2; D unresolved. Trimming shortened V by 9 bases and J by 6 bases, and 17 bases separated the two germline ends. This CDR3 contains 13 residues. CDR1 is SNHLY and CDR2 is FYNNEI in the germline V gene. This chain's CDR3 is CARSSLARAEAFF. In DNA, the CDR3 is TGTGCCAGATCCTCCCTGGCCCGGGCTGAAGCTTTCTTT.

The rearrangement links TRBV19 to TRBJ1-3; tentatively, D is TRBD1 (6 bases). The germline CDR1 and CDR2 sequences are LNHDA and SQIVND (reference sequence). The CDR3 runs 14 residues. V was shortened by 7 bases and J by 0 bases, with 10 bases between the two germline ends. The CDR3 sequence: CASMVRGSGNTIYF. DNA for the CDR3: TGTGCCAGTATGGTCAGGGGCTCTGGAAACACCATATATTTT. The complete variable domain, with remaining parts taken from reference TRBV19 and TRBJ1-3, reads DGGITQSPKYLFRKEGQNVTLSCEQNLNHDAMYWYRQDPGQGLRLIYYSQIVNDFQKGDIAEGYSVSREKKESFPLTVTSAQKNPTAFYLCASMVRGSGNTIYFGEGSWLTVV.

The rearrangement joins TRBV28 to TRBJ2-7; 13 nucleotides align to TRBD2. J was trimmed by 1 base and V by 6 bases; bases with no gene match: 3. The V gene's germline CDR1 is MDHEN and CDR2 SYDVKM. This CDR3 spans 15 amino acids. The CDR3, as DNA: TGTGCCAGCAGGGAGACTAGCGGGAGGTCCTACGAGCAGTACTTC. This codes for CASRETSGRSYEQYF.

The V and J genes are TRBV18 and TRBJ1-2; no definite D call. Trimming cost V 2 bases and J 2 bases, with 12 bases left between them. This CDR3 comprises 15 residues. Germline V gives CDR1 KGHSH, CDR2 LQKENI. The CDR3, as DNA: TGTGCCAGCTCACCAGCGGTCAGCGTGAACTATGGCTACACCTTC. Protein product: CASSPAVSVNYGYTF.

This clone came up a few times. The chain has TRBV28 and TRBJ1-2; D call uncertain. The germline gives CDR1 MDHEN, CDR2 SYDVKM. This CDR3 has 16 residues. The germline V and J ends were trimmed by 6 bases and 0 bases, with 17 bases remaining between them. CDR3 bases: TGTGCCAGCAGGCGATGGAGGGTTACAGCTAACTATGGCTACACCTTC. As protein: CASRRWRVTANYGYTF.

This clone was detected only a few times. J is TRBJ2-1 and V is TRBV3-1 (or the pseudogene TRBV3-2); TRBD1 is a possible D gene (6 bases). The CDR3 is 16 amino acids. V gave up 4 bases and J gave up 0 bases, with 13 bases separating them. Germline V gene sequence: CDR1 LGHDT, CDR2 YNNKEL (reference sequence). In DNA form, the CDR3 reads TGTGCCAGCAGCCCTCACAGGGTCTTCTCCTACAATGAGCAGTTCTTC. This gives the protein CASSPHRVFSYNEQFF.

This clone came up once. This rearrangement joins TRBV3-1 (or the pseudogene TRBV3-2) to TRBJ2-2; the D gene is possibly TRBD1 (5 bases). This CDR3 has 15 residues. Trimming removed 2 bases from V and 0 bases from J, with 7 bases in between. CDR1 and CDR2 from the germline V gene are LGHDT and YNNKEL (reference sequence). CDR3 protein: CASSQIGANTGELFF. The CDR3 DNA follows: TGTGCCAGCAGCCAAATAGGGGCGAACACCGGGGAGCTGTTTTTT.

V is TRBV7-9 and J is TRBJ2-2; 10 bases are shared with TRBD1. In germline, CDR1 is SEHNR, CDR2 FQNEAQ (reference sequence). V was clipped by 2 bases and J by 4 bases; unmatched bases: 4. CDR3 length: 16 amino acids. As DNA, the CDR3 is TGTGCCAGCAGCTTACCCGGGACAGGGGCCACCGGGGAGCTGTTTTTT. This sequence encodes CASSLPGTGATGELFF.

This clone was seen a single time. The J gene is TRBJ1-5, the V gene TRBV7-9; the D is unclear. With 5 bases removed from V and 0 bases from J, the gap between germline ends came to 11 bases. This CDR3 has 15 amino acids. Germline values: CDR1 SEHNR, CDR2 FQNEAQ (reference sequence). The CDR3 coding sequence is TGTGCCAGCAGCGCCGACGGGAGTAGCAATCAGCCCCAGCATTTT. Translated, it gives CASSADGSSNQPQHF.

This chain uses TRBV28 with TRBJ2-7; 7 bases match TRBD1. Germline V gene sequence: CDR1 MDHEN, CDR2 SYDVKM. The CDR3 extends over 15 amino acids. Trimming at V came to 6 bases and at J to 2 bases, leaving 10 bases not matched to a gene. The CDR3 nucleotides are TGTGCCAGCAGCTCCTATCAGGGGGTCGCCTACGAGCAGTACTTC. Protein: CASSSYQGVAYEQYF.

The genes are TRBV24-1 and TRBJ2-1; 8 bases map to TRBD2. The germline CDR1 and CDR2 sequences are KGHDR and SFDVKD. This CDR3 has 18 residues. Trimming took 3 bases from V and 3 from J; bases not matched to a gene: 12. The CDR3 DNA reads TGTGCCACCAGTGATCAATTCCGACCGGGACTAGGCTACAATGAGCAGTTCTTC. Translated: CATSDQFRPGLGYNEQFF.

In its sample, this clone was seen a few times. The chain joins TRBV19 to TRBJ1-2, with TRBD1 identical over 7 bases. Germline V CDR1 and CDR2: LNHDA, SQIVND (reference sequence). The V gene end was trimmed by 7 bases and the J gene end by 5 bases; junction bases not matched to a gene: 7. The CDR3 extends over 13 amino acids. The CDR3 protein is CASKAGQQYGYTF. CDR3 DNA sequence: TGTGCCAGTAAGGCGGGACAGCAGTATGGCTACACCTTC.

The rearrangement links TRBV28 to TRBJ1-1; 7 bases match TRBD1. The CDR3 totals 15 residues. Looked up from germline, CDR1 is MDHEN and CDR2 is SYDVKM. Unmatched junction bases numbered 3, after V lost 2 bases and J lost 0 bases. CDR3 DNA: TGTGCCAGCAGTTTAGACAGGGATGTGAACACTGAAGCTTTCTTT. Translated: CASSLDRDVNTEAFF.